The clone carrying this T cell receptor beta chain was detected once. This sample was included in a study of T cell changes during pregnancy in multiple sclerosis. The germline V gene has CDR1 MNHEY and CDR2 SVGAGI. CDR3 length equals 14 residues. V shed 8 bases and J shed 1 base, with 14 bases lying between them. Sequenced by immunoSEQ multiplex PCR; TCRdb stores in-frame clones only, minus some. Of about 80,000 clones listed, about 94% are singletons. The sample in question was peripheral blood, obtained in the second trimester of pregnancy. The chain recombines TRBV6-5 with TRBJ1-1; D gene ambiguous. The TCR originated in a female donor in good health, enrolled as a control in a pregnancy study. The CDR3 sequence is CASRPSQWNTEAFF. In nucleotides, the CDR3 is TGTGCCAGCCGCCCCTCGCAGTGGAACACTGAAGCTTTCTTT.